This entry lists 2 T cell receptor beta chains sequenced from one sample in a study of blood T cell repertoires in COVID-19. Some clones are missing from TCRdb's copy, which holds only in-frame ones; the method was immunoSEQ multiplex PCR. The sample lists around 100,000 clones; approximately 80% were seen once. Sequencing was performed on peripheral blood. The source is a woman between 65 and 79 years old with acute or convalescent COVID-19.

The genes are TRBV3-1 (or the pseudogene TRBV3-2) and TRBJ1-1; D might be TRBD1 (6 bases). Germline V gene lookup returns CDR1 LGHDT and CDR2 YNNKEL (reference sequence). V lost 3 bases, J lost 6 bases, and 11 bases lay in between. CDR3 length equals 13 residues. In nucleotides, the CDR3 is TGTGCCAGCAGCCAGAAAGGGGGAGCTGAAGCTTTCTTT. Protein: CASSQKGGAEAFF.

The chain has TRBV5-1 and TRBJ2-3; 8 bases fit TRBD2. Germline trimming cut 1 base from V and 2 bases from J; bases unmatched to any gene: 3. The V gene's germline CDR1 is SGHRS and CDR2 YFSETQ. The CDR3 loop spans 15 amino acids. The CDR3 sequence is CASSLWRGDTDTQYF. For the CDR3, the DNA is TGCGCCAGCAGCTTGTGGCGGGGGGACACAGATACGCAGTATTTT.